Listed below are T cell receptor beta chains from one sample, sequenced in a study of OX40 agonist ivuxolimab in advanced cancers. Profiled with immunoSEQ multiplex PCR; TCRdb holds only in-frame clones, not every one. Of 65,000 to 85,000 clones in the sample, around 92% are singletons; the top ten hold about a tenth. The sequences come from CD4+ or CD8+ T cells sorted from blood, collected in a trial of the OX40 agonist ivuxolimab. These receptors were obtained from an adult with an advanced solid tumor such as melanoma, head and neck, liver or kidney cancer. Both conserved end residues are part of each CDR3. The D gene is left open where the match is weak. Clone size is not always given. Where it is, it says once, few, many or a class for expanded clones.

j_gene	v_gene	d_gene	abundance	CDR3nt	CDR3aa
TRBJ1-3	TRBV4-1	NA	NA	TGCGCCAGCAGCCAGCCCCTAGTTGGAAACACCATATATTTT	CASSQPLVGNTIYF
TRBJ1-1	TRBV11-1	NA	NA	TGTGCCAGCAGCCCACGACAGTGGTACATGAACACTGAAGCTTTCTTT	CASSPRQWYMNTEAFF
TRBJ2-2	TRBV7-3	NA	NA	TGTGCCAGCAGCCCCGGGTGGGGGGCAGGCGGGGAGCTGTTTTTT	CASSPGWGAGGELFF
TRBJ2-1	TRBV5-1	TRBD2	NA	TGCGCCAGCAGCTTGGATCTGCTAGCGGGAGTACGTGAGCAGTTCTTC	CASSLDLLAGVREQFF
TRBJ2-7	TRBV9	NA	NA	TGTGCCAGCAGCGTAGAGGCCAGCACCTACGAGCAGTACTTC	CASSVEASTYEQYF
TRBJ2-3	TRBV5-1	NA	NA	TGCGCCAGCAGCCCCCTGGGGGGAGCTGAAGATACGCAGTATTTT	CASSPLGGAEDTQYF
TRBJ2-1	TRBV19	TRBD2	NA	TGTGCCAGTAGTATTTCGGGACTAGCGGGCAATGAGCAGTTCTTC	CASSISGLAGNEQFF
TRBJ1-1	TRBV7-6	TRBD1	NA	TGTGCCAGCAGCTTAGCCCGGACAGGGAACACTGAAGCTTTCTTT	CASSLARTGNTEAFF
TRBJ2-6	TRBV19	NA	NA	TGTGCCAGTAGTATAGGTTGGGACGGGGCCAACGTCCTGACTTTC	CASSIGWDGANVLTF
TRBJ2-7	TRBV27	TRBD1	NA	TGTGCCAGCAGTTGGATGGGGACAGCCTACGAGCAGTACTTC	CASSWMGTAYEQYF
TRBJ1-6	TRBV7-8	NA	NA	TGTGCCAGCAGCATACATAATTCACCCCTCCACTTT	CASSIHNSPLHF
TRBJ1-2	TRBV20-1	NA	NA	TGCAGTGCTAGTAAGGGCTATGGCTACACCTTC	CSASKGYGYTF
TRBJ2-7	TRBV6-6	NA	NA	TGTGCCAGCAGCGGGAATGGGGTCGAGCAGTACTTC	CASSGNGVEQYF
TRBJ2-2	TRBV5-1	NA	NA	TGCGTCAGCAGCTTCTCCTGGACGGACACCGGGGAGCTGTTTTTT	CVSSFSWTDTGELFF
TRBJ2-1	TRBV19	TRBD2	NA	TGTGCCAGTAGTGTATGGGGACTAGTGTCCAATGAGCAGTTCTTC	CASSVWGLVSNEQFF
TRBJ1-3	TRBV7-2	NA	NA	TGTGCCAGCAGCTTAGTTGCGGACAGCTCTGGAAACACCATATATTTT	CASSLVADSSGNTIYF
TRBJ2-1	TRBV5-1	TRBD1	NA	TGCGCCAGCAGCTTACAGGGGGACAATGAGCAGTTCTTC	CASSLQGDNEQFF
TRBJ2-2	TRBV28	NA	NA	TGTGCCAGCAGTGCAGACAGCTACACCGGGGAGCTGTTTTTT	CASSADSYTGELFF
TRBJ2-1	TRBV5-1	NA	NA	TGCGCCAGCAGCTTGGGGGGGACTGACAATGAGCAGTTCTTC	CASSLGGTDNEQFF
TRBJ2-1	TRBV7-8	TRBD1	NA	TGTGCCACCAAGACAGGGGGGAAGGACAATGAGCAGTTCTTC	CATKTGGKDNEQFF
TRBJ2-4	TRBV19	TRBD1	NA	TGTGCCAGTAGCTCCCTGGGGACAGTTAGAGCCAAAAACATTCAGTACTTC	CASSSLGTVRAKNIQYF
TRBJ2-2	TRBV11-2	TRBD2	NA	TGTGCCAGCAGCTCCCGGACTAGGCCACCGACCGGGGAGCTGTTTTTT	CASSSRTRPPTGELFF
TRBJ1-5	TRBV10-3	NA	NA	TGTGCCATCAGTGAGTCGATAGTCCTTACCAATCAGCCCCAGCATTTT	CAISESIVLTNQPQHF
TRBJ1-5	TRBV7-9	TRBD1	few	TGTGCCAGCAGCCTACAGGGGGATCAGCCCCAGCATTTT	CASSLQGDQPQHF
TRBJ2-7	TRBV5-1	NA	NA	TGCGCCAGCAGCGAAAGAGGGCGCCGGGACGGAACAACCTACGAGCAGTACTTC	CASSERGRRDGTTYEQYF
TRBJ1-5	TRBV28	TRBD1	once	TGTGCCAGCAGGCCTACAGGGGCGGGCAATCAGCCCCAGCATTTT	CASRPTGAGNQPQHF
TRBJ1-6	TRBV5-4	TRBD1	NA	TGTGCCAGCAGCTTTGACAGGGGCCCTTATTCACCCCTCCACTTT	CASSFDRGPYSPLHF
TRBJ1-2	TRBV5-1	NA	NA	TGCGCCAGCAGCTTGGCCGTAGGGGTGGGGTATGGCTACACCTTC	CASSLAVGVGYGYTF